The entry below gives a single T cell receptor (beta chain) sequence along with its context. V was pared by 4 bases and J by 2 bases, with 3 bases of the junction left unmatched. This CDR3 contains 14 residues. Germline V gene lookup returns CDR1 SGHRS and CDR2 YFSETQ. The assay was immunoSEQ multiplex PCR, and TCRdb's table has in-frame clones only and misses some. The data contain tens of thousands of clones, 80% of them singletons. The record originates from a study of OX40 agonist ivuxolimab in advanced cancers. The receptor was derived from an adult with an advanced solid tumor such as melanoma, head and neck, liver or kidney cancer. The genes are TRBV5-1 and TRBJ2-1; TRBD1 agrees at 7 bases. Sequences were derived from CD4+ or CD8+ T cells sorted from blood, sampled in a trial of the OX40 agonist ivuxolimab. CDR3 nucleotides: TGCGCCAGCAGCCGTGGGACAGCCTACAATGAGCAGTTCTTC. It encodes CASSRGTAYNEQFF.